This T cell receptor beta chain was documented in a study of Ad26.COV2.S vaccination and SARS-CoV-2 variants. Trimming took 2 bases from V and 7 from J, leaving 8 bases between them. The CDR3 has 12 amino acids. The V gene's germline CDR1 is ENHRY and CDR2 SYGVKD. Indicated treatment: some 20 received Ad26.COV2.S at low or high dose, single or two shots; about five received placebo; per-sample allocation not given. Day 63 following the first vaccine or placebo injection was when the samples were taken. Vaccination used an Ad26 vector expressing Wuhan-strain SARS-CoV-2 spike. Some clones are missing from TCRdb's copy, which holds only in-frame ones; the method was immunoSEQ multiplex PCR. The sample has hundreds of thousands of clones; 89% are singletons.

The sample consisted of peripheral blood, taken in a trial of Ad26.COV2.S vaccine versus placebo. This chain joins TRBV10-3 and TRBJ1-2, with D perhaps TRBD1 (5 bases). This clonotype was sampled from a person between 18 and 65 years old who received the Ad26.COV2.S COVID-19 vaccine or a placebo. In DNA form, the CDR3 reads TGTGCCATCAGTGAGGGAGGGGTTGGCTACACCTTC. It encodes CAISEGGVGYTF.